This T cell receptor (beta chain) was recorded in a study of T cell responses to AZD1222 COVID-19 vaccine. Study-wide results and caveats: Unmutated variant regions are reportedly the target of nearly half of TCRs that are spike-specific.

There are 14 residues in the CDR3. CDR1 SGHDT and CDR2 YYEEEE come from the germline V gene. Between the trimmed V and J ends, which lost 6 bases and 3 bases, there was a span of 16 bases. With respect to this clone: Its matching antigen is unknown.

The assay was immunoSEQ multiplex PCR, and TCRdb's table has in-frame clones only and misses some. Here the sample spans 80,000 to 100,000 clones, approximately 92% being singletons. Second doses were pooled across both intervals (about 4 or about 12 weeks). The TCR sequence derives from an adult who received the AZD1222 COVID-19 vaccine. Material: peripheral blood, obtained 28 days after the second AZD1222 dose. The genes are TRBV5-6 and TRBJ2-7, with D hard to call. For the CDR3, the DNA is TGTGCCAGCATGCTCTTATGGTGTATCTACGAGCAGTACTTC. The encoded protein is CASMLLWCIYEQYF.